The 30 T cell receptor beta chains given below trace back to one sample, sequenced in a study of beta chain features in type 1 diabetes. The sequenced template was cDNA made from the entire isolated RNA. Using immunoSEQ multiplex PCR, the repertoire was profiled, and TCRdb retains in-frame clones only, with some absent. The sample lists around 300,000 clones, 11% occurring once. Sequenced input: naive CD4+ T cells from blood. Receptors originate from a woman in her thirties in good health.

This clone turned up a few times. The chain links TRBV4-2 to TRBJ2-1; 7 bases fit TRBD2. The CDR3 runs 14 residues. Germline V gene sequence: CDR1 LGHNA, CDR2 YNFKEQ. Trimming at V came to 3 bases and at J to 4 bases, leaving 3 bases not matched to a gene. The CDR3 spells CASSQGGSYNEQFF. The CDR3 DNA reads as TGTGCCAGCAGCCAGGGCGGGAGTTACAATGAGCAGTTCTTC.

This clone has just a few counts. This chain connects TRBV9 to TRBJ2-3; possible D gene TRBD2, 5 bases. The CDR3 consists of 14 residues. V was shortened by 5 bases and J by 6 bases, with 16 bases between the two germline ends. Looked up from germline, CDR1 is SGDLS and CDR2 is YYNGEE. The CDR3 bases are TGTGCCAGCAGTTCGCGGGCCCCCGCGGATACGCAGTATTTT. It yields the protein CASSSRAPADTQYF.

This chain links TRBV6-4 with TRBJ1-3, with no clear D. From germline, CDR1 is MRHNA and CDR2 SNTAGT. The CDR3 length is 8 residues. V was shortened by 11 bases and J by 7 bases, with 3 bases between the two germline ends. CDR3 bases: TGTGCCCATAACACCATATATTTT. Amino acids: CAHNTIYF.

The genes are TRBV14 and TRBJ2-3; perhaps TRBD2 as D (5 bases). The germline V gene has CDR1 SGHDN and CDR2 FVKESK. The CDR3 loop spans 13 amino acids. Trimming left V 1 base short and J 5 bases short, with 7 bases between. The CDR3 coding sequence is TGTGCCAGCAGCCAAGTCGGGATAGATACGCAGTATTTT. As protein: CASSQVGIDTQYF. Complete variable domain (other parts from reference TRBV14 and TRBJ2-3): EAGVTQFPSHSVIEKGQTVTLRCDPISGHDNLYWYRRVMGKEIKFLLHFVKESKQDESGMPNNRFLAERTGGTYSTLKVQPAELEDSGVYFCASSQVGIDTQYFGPGTRLTVL.

This clone showed up just a few times. This chain connects TRBV5-4 to TRBJ2-5, with 8 bases fitting TRBD1. V gave up 4 bases and J gave up 5 bases; unmatched junction bases: 13. The CDR3 is 16 residues long. In germline, CDR1 is SGHNT, CDR2 YYREEE (reference sequence). The CDR3: CASSPRQGNLPETQYF. CDR3 DNA sequence: TGTGCCAGCAGCCCGAGACAGGGGAATCTTCCCGAGACCCAGTACTTC. Looking up the rest from reference TRBV5-4 and TRBJ2-5 gives the full variable domain: ETGVTQSPTHLIKTRGQQVTLRCSSQSGHNTVSWYQQALGQGPQFIFQYYREEENGRGNFPPRFSGLQFPNYSSELNVNALELDDSALYLCASSPRQGNLPETQYFGPGTRLLVL.

The V gene is TRBV14, the J gene TRBJ1-5; D possibly corresponds to TRBD1 (6 bases). The CDR3 is made up of 13 amino acids. Germline loops: CDR1 SGHDN, CDR2 FVKESK. V lost 4 bases and J 9 bases, leaving 13 bases between the germline ends. As DNA, the CDR3 is TGTGCCAGCAGCCTGGACAGCTCGGGGCCCCAGCATTTT. Its translation is CASSLDSSGPQHF.

The chain couples TRBV7-3 to TRBJ2-2; possible D gene TRBD2, 6 bases. Germline-derived CDR1 and CDR2 are SGHTA and FQGTGA. Trimming cost V 1 base and J 0 bases, with 6 bases left between them. This CDR3 is 15 amino acids long. CDR3 region: CASSLRGANTGELFF. The DNA of the CDR3 is TGTGCCAGCAGCTTAAGGGGGGCGAACACCGGGGAGCTGTTTTTT.

V is TRBV28 and J is TRBJ1-1; D gene ambiguous. This CDR3 is built from 13 residues. The V and J ends lost 5 bases and 5 bases respectively, with 12 bases between them. Germline V gene lookup returns CDR1 MDHEN and CDR2 SYDVKM. CDR3 residues: CASSPPLWTEAFF. For the CDR3, the DNA is TGTGCCAGCAGTCCCCCACTTTGGACTGAAGCTTTCTTT.

This chain connects TRBV19 to TRBJ2-5; TRBD1 aligns across 9 bases. Germline CDR1 is LNHDA and CDR2 is SQIVND (reference sequence). V gave up 1 base and J gave up 6 bases; unmatched junction bases: 18. The CDR3 loop spans 19 amino acids. CDR3 sequence: CASSIGKIGTGYGRKTQYF. CDR3 nucleotide sequence: TGTGCCAGTAGTATAGGGAAAATTGGGACAGGGTATGGACGGAAGACCCAGTACTTC. Full variable domain (rest looked up from reference TRBV19 and TRBJ2-5): DGGITQSPKYLFRKEGQNVTLSCEQNLNHDAMYWYRQDPGQGLRLIYYSQIVNDFQKGDIAEGYSVSREKKESFPLTVTSAQKNPTAFYLCASSIGKIGTGYGRKTQYFGPGTRLLVL.

This chain connects TRBV5-4 to TRBJ1-2; 8 bases align to TRBD1. The CDR3 runs to 14 residues. Germline loops: CDR1 SGHNT, CDR2 YYREEE (reference sequence). V lost 7 bases, J lost 4 bases, and 9 bases stayed unmatched. The CDR3 DNA sequence: TGTGCCAGCGGTCCACAGGGGGTGTTCTATGGCTACACCTTC. Its translation: CASGPQGVFYGYTF.

The rearrangement uses TRBV7-8 and TRBJ2-1, with TRBD2 matching over 9 bases. The germline CDR1 and CDR2 sequences are SGHVS and FQNEAQ. Losses at the gene ends were 5 bases for V and 4 bases for J; bases not matched to a gene: 6. This CDR3 spans 15 amino acids. The CDR3 reads CASSVSGSWYNEQFF. CDR3 in DNA: TGTGCCAGCAGCGTTAGCGGGAGTTGGTACAATGAGCAGTTCTTC.

This clone was observed a handful of times. V gene TRBV5-4 combines with J gene TRBJ2-4; 8 nucleotides align to TRBD1. Germline CDR1 is SGHNT and CDR2 is YYREEE (reference sequence). Trimming at V came to 3 bases and at J to 5 bases, leaving 10 bases not matched to a gene. The CDR3 runs 16 residues. The CDR3 DNA reads TGTGCCAGCAGCTCAACCGGGACAGGCCTCGAAAACATTCAGTACTTC. It translates to CASSSTGTGLENIQYF.

The J gene is TRBJ2-1, the V gene TRBV29-1, with 11 positions matching TRBD2. The CDR3 is made up of 15 amino acids. Germline V CDR1 and CDR2: SQVTM, ANQGSEA. Unmatched junction bases numbered 9, after V lost 1 base and J lost 10 bases. CDR3 in DNA: TGCAGCGTTGAAGGGTTGAGCCTAGCGGGAGGAGAGCAGTTCTTC. It encodes CSVEGLSLAGGEQFF.

CDR3 bases: TGCAGCGTTGAAAGCCAGGCGAGCACAGATACGCAGTATTTT. Amino acid sequence: CSVESQASTDTQYF. V and J are TRBV29-1 and TRBJ2-3; D is undetermined. This CDR3 is 14 amino acids long. Trimming took 2 bases from V and 0 from J, leaving 9 bases between them. Germline loops: CDR1 SQVTM, CDR2 ANQGSEA.

CDR3 nucleotide sequence: TGTGCCTGGAGTGTACTAGCCGGGGAGCTGTTTTTT. The encoded protein is CAWSVLAGELFF. This chain uses TRBV30 with TRBJ2-2, with D possibly being TRBD2 (5 bases). Trimming pared 0 bases from V and 6 bases from J, leaving 5 bases between. CDR3 length: 12 amino acids. Germline V gene data show CDR1 as GTSNPN and CDR2 as SVGIG (reference sequence).

This clone has more than one count but fewer than ten. The chain is built from TRBV7-9 and TRBJ1-4; 10 positions match TRBD1. The CDR3 is 14 residues long. V was clipped by 5 bases and J by 7 bases; unmatched bases: 4. Germline lookup yields CDR1 SEHNR and CDR2 FQNEAQ (reference sequence). The CDR3 DNA follows: TGTGCCAGCAGCCACGACAGGGGGCCTGAAAAACTGTTTTTT. This codes for CASSHDRGPEKLFF.

A few counts support this clone. The chain employs TRBV2 and TRBJ1-5; weak D call: TRBD1 (6 bases). Germline V gives CDR1 SNHLY, CDR2 FYNNEI. V lost 5 bases to trimming and J lost 2 bases, with 13 bases between them. This CDR3 spans 15 amino acids. For the CDR3, the DNA is TGTGCCAGCAGTTTACAGGGCGGCGGCAATCAGCCCCAGCATTTT. It is translated as CASSLQGGGNQPQHF.

This clone was counted only a few times. The gene calls are TRBV28 and TRBJ2-1; 9 bases line up with TRBD1. CDR3 length: 15 residues. V was clipped by 5 bases and J by 8 bases; unmatched bases: 10. In germline, CDR1 is MDHEN, CDR2 SYDVKM. The CDR3 is CASSVTQGAVDEQFF. CDR3 in DNA: TGTGCCAGCAGTGTGACACAGGGGGCGGTCGATGAGCAGTTCTTC.

This clone has just a few counts. V and J are TRBV18 and TRBJ1-1, with 8 positions matching TRBD1. The germline CDR1 and CDR2 sequences are KGHSH and LQKENI. The V gene end was trimmed by 2 bases and the J gene end by 4 bases; junction bases not matched to a gene: 12. The CDR3 length is 17 residues. The CDR3 DNA follows: TGTGCCAGCTCACCAGGAGGCCAGGGGGCGCATCGCACTGAAGCTTTCTTT. Translated: CASSPGGQGAHRTEAFF.

This clone showed up just a few times. This chain joins TRBV29-1 and TRBJ2-7; TRBD1 is a possible D gene (5 bases). CDR3 size: 13 residues. V lost 3 bases and J 1 base, leaving 10 bases between the germline ends. Germline V lookup: CDR1 SQVTM, CDR2 ANQGSEA. This chain's CDR3 is CSVETRQSYEQYF. CDR3 bases: TGCAGCGTTGAGACTCGACAGTCCTACGAGCAGTACTTC.

V and J are TRBV7-9 and TRBJ1-5, with D tentatively TRBD1 (6 bases). The CDR3 is made up of 16 amino acids. Trimming left V 0 bases short and J 4 bases short, with 13 bases between. Germline assignment: CDR1 SEHNR and CDR2 FQNEAQ (reference sequence). CDR3 amino acids: CASSLAGTRGNQPQHF. The DNA for the CDR3 is TGTGCCAGCAGCTTAGCTGGGACAAGGGGAAATCAGCCCCAGCATTTT.

In its sample, this clone was seen a few times. The chain employs TRBV6-6 and TRBJ1-2, with D tentatively TRBD1 (5 bases). Trimming removed 7 bases at V and 2 bases at J, with 8 bases between. This CDR3 has 12 residues. Germline assignment: CDR1 MNHNY and CDR2 SVGAGI (reference sequence). In DNA form, the CDR3 reads TGTGCCAGCACTCCAGGGAACTATGGCTACACCTTC. It codes for CASTPGNYGYTF.

Only a few counts were recorded for this clone. The genes are TRBV9 and TRBJ1-1; maybe TRBD1 (6 bases). V lost 5 bases, J lost 3 bases, and 17 bases lay in between. The CDR3 extends over 15 amino acids. Germline V gene sequence: CDR1 SGDLS, CDR2 YYNGEE. The CDR3 protein is CASSERQVAYTEAFF. As DNA, the CDR3 is TGTGCCAGCAGTGAGCGACAGGTTGCGTACACTGAAGCTTTCTTT.

This clone was counted a few times. V gene TRBV6-1 combines with J gene TRBJ2-1, with 8 bases aligning to TRBD1. J was trimmed by 5 bases and V by 6 bases; bases with no gene match: 9. Looked up from germline, CDR1 is MNHNS and CDR2 is SASEGT. The CDR3 is made up of 15 amino acids. This chain's CDR3 is CASRIIMTGDNEQFF. CDR3 in DNA: TGTGCCAGCAGAATCATTATGACAGGGGACAATGAGCAGTTCTTC.

The rearrangement uses TRBV2 and TRBJ1-5, with D maybe TRBD1 (6 bases). The germline V gene has CDR1 SNHLY and CDR2 FYNNEI. CDR3 length: 14 residues. The germline V and J ends were trimmed by 6 bases and 5 bases, with 14 bases remaining between them. The CDR3 spells CASRGRAGDQPQHF. The CDR3 DNA is TGTGCCAGCAGGGGTAGGGCAGGGGATCAGCCCCAGCATTTT.

This clone has just a few counts. This chain uses TRBV7-9 with TRBJ2-7; D may be TRBD1 (7 bases). V lost 1 base and J lost 0, with 22 bases in between. The CDR3 length is 19 residues. Per germline, CDR1 SEHNR and CDR2 FQNEAQ (reference sequence). CDR3 protein: CASSLVNKDRGDSSYEQYF. Here the CDR3 DNA reads TGTGCCAGCAGCTTAGTCAATAAAGATAGGGGGGACAGCTCCTACGAGCAGTACTTC.

The V gene is TRBV27, the J gene TRBJ2-7; 12 bases align to TRBD2. Looked up from germline, CDR1 is MNHEY and CDR2 is SMNVEV (reference sequence). V was pared by 5 bases and J by 4 bases, with 9 bases of the junction left unmatched. This CDR3 spans 16 amino acids. The CDR3 nucleotides are TGTGCCAGCAGTCCATTCAGGACTAGCGGGAAGTACGAGCAGTACTTC. Translated: CASSPFRTSGKYEQYF.

V and J are TRBV7-2 and TRBJ2-6; D gene unclear. The CDR3 extends over 16 amino acids. Trimming shortened V by 4 bases and J by 0 bases, and 10 bases separated the two germline ends. The germline CDR1 and CDR2 sequences are SGHTA and FQGNSA. CDR3 region: CASSSQVYSGANVLTF. Written as DNA, the CDR3 is TGTGCCAGCAGCTCGCAGGTTTACTCTGGGGCCAACGTCCTGACTTTC. Full variable domain (missing parts from reference TRBV7-2 and TRBJ2-6): GAGVSQSPSNKVTEKGKDVELRCDPISGHTALYWYRQSLGQGLEFLIYFQGNSAPDKSGLPSDRFSAERTGGSVSTLTIQRTQQEDSAVYLCASSSQVYSGANVLTFGAGSRLTVL.

The V call is TRBV28, the J call TRBJ2-7, with 10 bases fitting TRBD1. Germline V gene data show CDR1 as MDHEN and CDR2 as SYDVKM. Unmatched junction bases numbered 13, after V lost 7 bases and J lost 4 bases. The CDR3 is made up of 16 amino acids. Written as DNA, the CDR3 is TGTGCCAGCAAACCGACTCCGACAGGGGGCGAGTACGAGCAGTACTTC. It specifies CASKPTPTGGEYEQYF.

The genes are TRBV11-2 and TRBJ2-7; D unresolved. Germline V gene data show CDR1 as SGHAT and CDR2 as FQNNGV. V was clipped by 3 bases and J by 2 bases, with 14 bases between them. This CDR3 is 15 amino acids long. CDR3 nucleotide sequence: TGTGCCAGCAGCTTCGATCTACTTTCGGCCTACGAGCAGTACTTC. This encodes CASSFDLLSAYEQYF.